One and the same sample provided the 19 T cell receptor beta chains below, sequenced in a study of blood T cell repertoires in COVID-19. Measured with immunoSEQ multiplex PCR; TCRdb has only the in-frame clones, and not every one. The profile shows approximately 280,000 clones, approximately 84% of them singletons. The sample was peripheral blood. The receptors here all came from a human donor with COVID-19, enrolled during active disease. The donor label of this sample is uncertain.

The rearrangement uses TRBV10-3 and TRBJ2-7, with 9 bases aligning to TRBD2. Germline V gene data show CDR1 as ENHRY and CDR2 as SYGVKD. The CDR3 consists of 14 residues. With 2 bases clipped from V and 2 bases from J, the junction kept 1 base outside the gene matches. The CDR3 spells CAISEASGAYEQYF. The CDR3 DNA is TGTGCCATCAGTGAGGCTAGCGGGGCCTACGAGCAGTACTTC.

The rearrangement links TRBV28 to TRBJ1-2; D is perhaps TRBD1 (5 bases). Trimming shortened V by 10 bases and J by 3 bases, and 21 bases separated the two germline ends. This CDR3 is built from 15 residues. The germline V gene has CDR1 MDHEN and CDR2 SYDVKM. CDR3 residues: CATTLGRGRDYGYTF. The CDR3 DNA is TGTGCCACAACCCTCGGGAGGGGCCGGGACTATGGCTACACCTTC.

The CDR3 sequence is CASSQRRTGFNEQYF. The CDR3 coding sequence is TGTGCCAGCAGTCAAAGGCGGACAGGGTTCAACGAGCAGTACTTC. The chain employs TRBV7-3 and TRBJ2-7; 8 bases map to TRBD1. CDR1 is SGHTA, CDR2 FQGTGA, per germline. The CDR3 spans 15 residues. Germline trimming cut 6 bases from V and 5 bases from J; bases unmatched to any gene: 12.

This chain links TRBV19 with TRBJ2-3; 8 bases align to TRBD1. CDR1 and CDR2 (germline): LNHDA, SQIVND (reference sequence). With V trimmed by 5 bases and J by 4 bases, 8 bases remained unmatched. There are 15 residues in the CDR3. CDR3 sequence: CASSPSGGPADTQYF. The CDR3, as DNA: TGTGCCAGTAGTCCATCAGGGGGCCCCGCAGATACGCAGTATTTT.

The chain links TRBV3-1 (or the pseudogene TRBV3-2) to TRBJ2-3; TRBD2 might be the D (6 bases). CDR1 is LGHDT and CDR2 is YNNKEL in the germline V gene (reference sequence). Between the trimmed V and J ends, which lost 5 bases and 0 bases, there was a span of 24 bases. The CDR3 sequence is 19 residues long. DNA of the CDR3: TGTGCCAGCAGCGTCTGGGGGACTGGACCAACCTTAAGCACAGATACGCAGTATTTT. As protein: CASSVWGTGPTLSTDTQYF.

CDR3 region: CASSPWTRLVEQYF. In nucleotides, the CDR3 is TGTGCCAGCAGCCCCTGGACTCGCCTGGTGGAGCAGTACTTC. The rearrangement uses TRBV7-8 and TRBJ2-7; the D gene is possibly TRBD2 (5 bases). Germline V gene sequence: CDR1 SGHVS, CDR2 FQNEAQ. CDR3 length: 14 amino acids. Trimming left V 5 bases short and J 7 bases short, with 18 bases between.

This chain uses TRBV6-5 with TRBJ2-7, with 7 bases lining up with TRBD1. V shed 0 bases and J 3 bases; nucleotides not matched to a gene: 8. Germline V gives CDR1 MNHEY, CDR2 SVGAGI. The CDR3 runs to 16 residues. The CDR3 reads CASSYSGQGVGYEQYF. The CDR3 DNA reads TGTGCCAGCAGTTACTCGGGGCAGGGGGTGGGCTACGAGCAGTACTTC.

CDR3: CASSFRGYGYTF. The CDR3 DNA is TGTGCCAGCAGTTTTCGCGGTTATGGCTACACCTTC. The chain couples TRBV12-3 or TRBV12-4 to TRBJ1-2; the D is unclear. The CDR3 is made up of 12 amino acids. V shed 3 bases and J shed 5 bases, with 7 bases lying between them.

V and J are TRBV2 and TRBJ2-3; tentatively, D is TRBD1 (5 bases). The CDR3 loop spans 11 amino acids. Germline V gene sequence: CDR1 SNHLY, CDR2 FYNNEI. V dropped 4 bases and J dropped 10 bases, with 9 bases sitting between them. The chain's CDR3 is CASSVQGSQYF. DNA for the CDR3: TGTGCCAGCAGTGTTCAGGGATCGCAGTATTTT.

This rearrangement joins TRBV19 to TRBJ1-5; 8 positions agree with TRBD1. The CDR3 sequence is 18 residues long. Germline V gene data show CDR1 as LNHDA and CDR2 as SQIVND (reference sequence). The junction had 11 bases not matched to a gene; V was cut back by 1 base and J by 3 bases. Here the CDR3 DNA reads TGTGCCAGTAGTATAGTCCAAGGACAGGGCCCCTTCAATCAGCCCCAGCATTTT. Translation gives CASSIVQGQGPFNQPQHF.

Comment on this clone: Additional DNA sequences in this sample encode the identical CDR3. The CDR3 bases are TGTGCCAGCAGCCAAGATAGGGTGGCGGGAGGCGGAGAGACCCAGTACTTC. Protein product: CASSQDRVAGGGETQYF. V and J are TRBV3-1 (or the pseudogene TRBV3-2) and TRBJ2-5, with 8 nucleotides matching TRBD2. This CDR3 contains 17 residues. With 0 bases clipped from V and 4 bases from J, the junction kept 10 bases outside the gene matches. Germline V gene lookup returns CDR1 LGHDT and CDR2 YNNKEL (reference sequence).

This chain connects TRBV5-1 to TRBJ2-5; TRBD1 aligns across 9 bases. Germline CDR1 SGHRS, CDR2 YFSETQ. The CDR3 runs to 14 residues. J lost 5 bases, V lost 2 bases, and 4 bases had no gene match. The CDR3 DNA follows: TGCGCCAGCAGCTTACAGGGGGCGAGGGAGACCCAGTACTTC. Translation gives CASSLQGARETQYF. Variable domain in full (rest from reference TRBV5-1 and TRBJ2-5): KAGVTQTPRYLIKTRGQQVTLSCSPISGHRSVSWYQQTPGQGLQFLFEYFSETQRNKGNFPGRFSGRQFSNSRSEMNVSTLELGDSALYLCASSLQGARETQYFGPGTRLLVL.

The chain recombines TRBV7-8 with TRBJ2-7; TRBD2 matches at 14 bases. There are 17 residues in the CDR3. Unmatched junction bases numbered 6, after V lost 2 bases and J lost 3 bases. The germline gives CDR1 SGHVS, CDR2 FQNEAQ. This chain's CDR3 is CASSLNTGTSGSYEQYF. The CDR3 region has the DNA TGTGCCAGCAGCTTAAATACCGGGACTAGCGGGAGCTACGAGCAGTACTTC. Using reference TRBV7-8 and TRBJ2-7 for the parts outside the CDR3, the full variable domain is GAGVSQSPRYKVAKRGQDVALRCDPISGHVSLFWYQQALGQGPEFLTYFQNEAQLDKSGLPSDRFFAERPEGSVSTLKIQRTQQEDSAVYLCASSLNTGTSGSYEQYFGPGTRLTVT.

V and J are TRBV6-2 or TRBV6-3 and TRBJ2-1, with D uncertain. CDR1 MNHEY and CDR2 SVGEGT come from the germline V gene. The CDR3 sequence is 13 residues long. V was shortened by 0 bases and J by 6 bases, with 6 bases between the two germline ends. The CDR3 protein is CASSYSPLNEQFF. CDR3 DNA: TGTGCCAGCAGTTACTCTCCCCTCAATGAGCAGTTCTTC.

The chain carries TRBV28 and TRBJ1-5; 8 positions match TRBD1. CDR3 length: 20 residues. CDR1 is MDHEN, CDR2 SYDVKM, per germline. The ends lost 3 bases at V and 3 bases at J; junction bases unmatched: 19. The DNA for the CDR3 is TGTGCCAGCAGTTTCCCTAAGACAGGGGCCAAGGCCCAGTACAATCAGCCCCAGCATTTT. Its protein product is CASSFPKTGAKAQYNQPQHF.

This chain joins TRBV6-5 and TRBJ2-1; D is unclear. From germline, CDR1 is MNHEY and CDR2 SVGAGI. Between the trimmed V and J ends, which lost 2 bases and 9 bases, there was a span of 11 bases. The CDR3 has 13 residues. CDR3 in DNA: TGTGCCAGCAGTTACGGGCCGATTAGTGAGCAGTTCTTC. The encoded protein is CASSYGPISEQFF.

CDR3 amino acids: CASSTLSGSSYNEQFF. DNA for the CDR3: TGTGCCAGTAGTACCTTGAGCGGGAGCTCCTACAATGAGCAGTTCTTC. The chain couples TRBV19 to TRBJ2-1; 8 bases align to TRBD2. Germline values: CDR1 LNHDA, CDR2 SQIVND (reference sequence). The V and J ends lost 4 bases and 0 bases, in that order; junction bases with no gene match: 5. This CDR3 contains 16 residues.

This chain uses TRBV29-1 with TRBJ1-4; no clear D. This CDR3 has 11 amino acids. Between the trimmed V and J ends, which lost 6 bases and 6 bases, there was a span of 8 bases. Germline CDR1 is SQVTM and CDR2 is ANQGSEA. CDR3 sequence reads: CSVDWDEKLFF. The CDR3, as DNA: TGCAGCGTAGACTGGGATGAAAAACTGTTTTTT.

This rearrangement joins TRBV28 to TRBJ1-3; D may be TRBD1 (6 bases). Trimming left V 0 bases short and J 7 bases short, with 10 bases between. The CDR3 totals 14 residues. Germline CDR1 is MDHEN and CDR2 is SYDVKM. CDR3 DNA sequence: TGTGCCAGCAGTTTATGGGGGGCGAGTAACACCATATATTTT. Its protein product is CASSLWGASNTIYF.